The sequence of this T cell receptor beta chain was determined in a study of low-dose radiotherapy and immunotherapy resistance in tumors (dated by TCRdb to the early 2020s). Regarding the research as a whole: Cohort 1 received 0.5 Gy per fraction every 2 weeks, with a prescribed total PTV dose of 6.5 Gy. For Cohort 2, the dose was 1 Gy per fraction given every two weeks, adding up to 13 Gy in total across 26 weeks. Patients were given nivolumab as a 240 mg flat dose every two weeks and ipilimumab at 1 mg/kg every six weeks, with both drugs delivered intravenously. Cyclophosphamide 200 mg/m2 was administered intravenously every two weeks, one day before each radiation and immunotherapy administration. Starting on cycle 1 day 1, patients took 300 mg of aspirin by mouth once a day for four cycles. Trial participants were not randomized into treatment groups. Eight patients were included in the translational analysis, namely three from the first dose cohort plus the first five from the second dose cohort.

These reads were obtained on an Illumina HiSeq 2500. To make first-strand cDNA, Superscript III was used along with a set of TRAV- and TRBV-specific primers so that both the TCRalpha and TCRbeta chains were covered. TCRs were amplified for 20 PCR cycles with Phusion, using a constant-region primer paired with the adapter attached to the V primers. Amplification of the isolated mRNA was done with the MessageAmp II aRNA Amplification Kit, which involved a roughly 17-hour in vitro transcription at 37 degrees C. mRNA for TCR sequencing was isolated with the Dynabeads mRNA DIRECT Purification Kit. A second approximately 25-cycle Phusion PCR added indexed Illumina adapters, and products were purified with AMPure XP beads. The original pipeline was this. Custom Perl scripts were used to pool TCR sequences that encoded the same protein, to remove out-of-frame sequences, and to calculate the abundance of each clonotype. TCR sequences supported by only a single read were excluded from analysis. The metrics used to describe the repertoires included Shannon entropy, Gini index, clonality, richness, and the frequency of TCRs shared between repertoires. TCRdb trimmed public reads at Q25 via fastp, called clones via MiXCR and kept in-frame beta chains. Each record represents a unique CDR3 protein, reported with the most common genes and DNA among its rows. TCRdb assigned the V and J calls; the authors' analysis was not used. This sample holds 64,000 or so distinct CDR3 sequences; less than 30% were observed only once. The ten largest clonotypes hold around 6.7% of the sample.

According to the study, the label for this sample's time point signals: before trial treatment. Donors were enrolled in RACIN, a single-arm phase I dose-escalation trial combining nivolumab, ipilimumab, aspirin, low-dose cyclophosphamide and low-dose radiotherapy. To be eligible, a patient needed to have an advanced solid tumor that was TIL-negative. On this clonotype itself: No cognate antigen has been identified for it. No much larger clonotype is one base removed from it; base qualities were not supplied.

V gives up 6 bases and J gives up 15 bases, and the segment between their germline ends measures 18 bases. The CDR3 has 12 amino acids, counting the end cysteine and phenylalanine. Left in the record is the CDR3 DNA by itself, 36 bases read in frame from the first base. CDR1 and CDR2 were assigned from the germline V gene (reference sequence) as MNHEY and SMNVEV. The chain uses TRBV27 and TRBJ2-1, with an unclear D gene assignment. The starting material was PBMCs, obtained before treatment. This TCR was recovered from a male donor with rectosigmoid adenocarcinoma. The DNA reads TGTGCCAGCAGACCCCTCAGTTTTGGGATGTTCTTC. Its coded protein is CASRPLSFGMFF.